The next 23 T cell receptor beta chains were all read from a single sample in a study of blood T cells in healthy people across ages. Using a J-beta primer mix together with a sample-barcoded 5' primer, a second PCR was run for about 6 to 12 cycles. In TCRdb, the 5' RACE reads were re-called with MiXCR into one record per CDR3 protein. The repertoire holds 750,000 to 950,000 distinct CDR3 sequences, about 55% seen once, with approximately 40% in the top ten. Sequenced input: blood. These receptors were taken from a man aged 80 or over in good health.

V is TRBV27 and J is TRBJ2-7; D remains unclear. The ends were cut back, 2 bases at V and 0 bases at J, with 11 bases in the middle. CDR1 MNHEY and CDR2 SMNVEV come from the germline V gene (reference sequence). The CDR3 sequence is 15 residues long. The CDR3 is CASSLLDRSSYEQYF. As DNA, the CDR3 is TGTGCCAGCAGTTTACTCGACCGGAGCTCCTACGAGCAGTACTTC.

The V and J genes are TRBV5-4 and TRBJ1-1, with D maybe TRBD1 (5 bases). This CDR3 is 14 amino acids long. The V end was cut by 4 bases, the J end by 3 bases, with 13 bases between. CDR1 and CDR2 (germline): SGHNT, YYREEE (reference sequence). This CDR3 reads CASSPGGTDTEAFF. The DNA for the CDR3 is TGTGCCAGCAGCCCTGGGGGGACCGACACTGAAGCTTTCTTT.

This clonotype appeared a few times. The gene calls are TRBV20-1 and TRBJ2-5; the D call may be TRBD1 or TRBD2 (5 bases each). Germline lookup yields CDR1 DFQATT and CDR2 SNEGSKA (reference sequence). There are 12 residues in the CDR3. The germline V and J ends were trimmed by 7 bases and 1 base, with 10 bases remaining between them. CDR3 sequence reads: CSVGTRQETQYF. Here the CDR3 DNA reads TGCAGTGTTGGGACGCGCCAAGAGACCCAGTACTTC.

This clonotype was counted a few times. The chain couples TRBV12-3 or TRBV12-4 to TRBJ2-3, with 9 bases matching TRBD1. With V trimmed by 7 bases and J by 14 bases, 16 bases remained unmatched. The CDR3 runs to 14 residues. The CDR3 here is CASNRGTGHRYAYF. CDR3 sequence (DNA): TGTGCCAGCAACCGGGGGACAGGGCACAGATACGCGTATTTT.

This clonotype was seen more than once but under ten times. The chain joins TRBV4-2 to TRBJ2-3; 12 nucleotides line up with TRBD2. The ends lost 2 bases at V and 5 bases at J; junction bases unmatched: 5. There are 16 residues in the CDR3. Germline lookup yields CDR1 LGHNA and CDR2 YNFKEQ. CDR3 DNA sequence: TGTGCCAGCAGCCAATCTCTAGCGGGAGGGCAAGATACGCAGTATTTT. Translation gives CASSQSLAGGQDTQYF.

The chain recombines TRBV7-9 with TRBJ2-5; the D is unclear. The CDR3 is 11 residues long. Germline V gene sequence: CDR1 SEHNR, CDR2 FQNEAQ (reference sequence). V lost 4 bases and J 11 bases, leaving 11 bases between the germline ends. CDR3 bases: TGTGCCAGCAGCTCCTACGGCGCTCAGTACTTC. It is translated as CASSSYGAQYF.

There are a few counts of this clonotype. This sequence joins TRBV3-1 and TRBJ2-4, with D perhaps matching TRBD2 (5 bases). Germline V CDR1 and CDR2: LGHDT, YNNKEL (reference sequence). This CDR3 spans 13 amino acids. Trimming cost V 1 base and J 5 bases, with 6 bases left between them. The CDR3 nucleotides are TGTGCCAGCAGCCAAGGCGGGCAAAACATTCAGTACTTC. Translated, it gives CASSQGGQNIQYF.

The CDR3 reads CATSRVGAADYGYTF. The CDR3 bases are TGTGCCACCAGCAGAGTGGGGGCGGCGGACTATGGCTACACCTTC. The chain joins TRBV15 to TRBJ1-2; D may be TRBD1 (6 bases). This CDR3 region has 15 residues. V lost 1 base to trimming and J lost 3 bases, with 12 bases between them. Germline lookup yields CDR1 LNHNV and CDR2 YYDKDF (reference sequence).

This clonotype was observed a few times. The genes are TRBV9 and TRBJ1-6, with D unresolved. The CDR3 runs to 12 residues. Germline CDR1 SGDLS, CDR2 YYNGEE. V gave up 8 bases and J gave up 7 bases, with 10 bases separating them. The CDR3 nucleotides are TGTGCCAGTGGGCAGCAAAATTCACCCCTCCACTTT. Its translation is CASGQQNSPLHF.

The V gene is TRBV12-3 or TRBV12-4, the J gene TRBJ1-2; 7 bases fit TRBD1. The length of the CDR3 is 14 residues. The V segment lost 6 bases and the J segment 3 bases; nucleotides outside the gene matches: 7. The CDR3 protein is CASSPTGTDYGYTF. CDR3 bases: TGTGCCAGCAGCCCTACCGGGACAGACTATGGCTACACCTTC.

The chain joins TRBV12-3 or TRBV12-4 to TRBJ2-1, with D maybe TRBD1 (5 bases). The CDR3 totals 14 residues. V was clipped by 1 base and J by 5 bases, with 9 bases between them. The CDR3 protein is CASSLGTSHNEQFF. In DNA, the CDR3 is TGTGCCAGCAGTTTAGGGACAAGTCACAATGAGCAGTTCTTC.

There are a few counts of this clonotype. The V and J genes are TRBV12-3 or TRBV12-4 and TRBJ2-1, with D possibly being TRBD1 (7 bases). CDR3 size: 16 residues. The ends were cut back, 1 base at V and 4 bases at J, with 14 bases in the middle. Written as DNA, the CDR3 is TGTGCCAGCAGTTTAGGGACAGGAGGGATGTACAATGAGCAGTTCTTC. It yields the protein CASSLGTGGMYNEQFF.

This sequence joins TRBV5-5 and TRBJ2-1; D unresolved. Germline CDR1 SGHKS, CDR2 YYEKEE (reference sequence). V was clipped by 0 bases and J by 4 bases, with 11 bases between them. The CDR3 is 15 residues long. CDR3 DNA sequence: TGTGCCAGCAGCTTGGAGGCCAGGCCTTACAATGAGCAGTTCTTC. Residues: CASSLEARPYNEQFF.

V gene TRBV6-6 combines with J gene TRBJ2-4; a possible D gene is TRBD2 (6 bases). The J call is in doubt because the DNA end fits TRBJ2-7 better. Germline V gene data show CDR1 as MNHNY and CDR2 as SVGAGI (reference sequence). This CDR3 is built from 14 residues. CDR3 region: CASSPGTVQNEQYF. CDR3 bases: TGTGCCAGCAGCCCCGGGACTGTTCAGAACGAGCAGTACTTC.

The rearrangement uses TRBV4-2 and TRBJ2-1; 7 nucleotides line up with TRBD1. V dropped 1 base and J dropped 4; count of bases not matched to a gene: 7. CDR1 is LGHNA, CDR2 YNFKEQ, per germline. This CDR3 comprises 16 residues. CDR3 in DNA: TGTGCCAGCAGCCAAGCTAAGAACAGGGGATACAATGAGCAGTTCTTC. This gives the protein CASSQAKNRGYNEQFF.

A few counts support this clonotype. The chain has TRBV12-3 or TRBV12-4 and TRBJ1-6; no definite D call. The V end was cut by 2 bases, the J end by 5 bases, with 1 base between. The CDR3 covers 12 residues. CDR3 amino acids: CASSLNNSPLHF. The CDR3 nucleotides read TGTGCCAGCAGTTTAAATAATTCACCCCTCCACTTT.

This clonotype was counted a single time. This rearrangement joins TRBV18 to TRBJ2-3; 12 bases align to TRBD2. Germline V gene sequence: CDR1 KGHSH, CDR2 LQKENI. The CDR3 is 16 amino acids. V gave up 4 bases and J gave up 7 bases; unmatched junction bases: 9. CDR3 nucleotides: TGTGCCAGCTCACGACCACTAGCGGGAGGAATGAATACGCAGTATTTT. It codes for CASSRPLAGGMNTQYF.

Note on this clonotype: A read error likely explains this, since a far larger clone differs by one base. CDR3 amino acids: CASSVGETQFF. In DNA form, the CDR3 reads TGTGCCAGCAGCGTAGGAGAGACCCAGTTCTTC. The V gene is TRBV9, the J gene TRBJ2-7; D is unresolved. The J call is doubtful: the DNA matches TRBJ2-1 better. Germline CDR1 reads SGDLS; CDR2 reads YYNGEE. This CDR3 comprises 11 residues.

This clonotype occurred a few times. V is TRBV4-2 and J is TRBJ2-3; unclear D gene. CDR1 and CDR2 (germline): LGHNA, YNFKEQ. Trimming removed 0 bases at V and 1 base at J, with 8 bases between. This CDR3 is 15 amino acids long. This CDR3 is CASSQDYLGTDTQYF. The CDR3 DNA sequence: TGTGCCAGCAGCCAAGACTACCTTGGCACAGATACGCAGTATTTT.

The CDR3 loop reads CASSLGTGGDGYTF. CDR3 DNA sequence: TGTGCCAGCAGCTTGGGTACAGGGGGCGACGGCTACACCTTC. The J gene is TRBJ1-2, the V gene TRBV5-5; 9 bases are a match to TRBD1. CDR1 is SGHKS and CDR2 is YYEKEE in the germline V gene (reference sequence). With 0 bases clipped from V and 8 bases from J, the junction kept 5 bases outside the gene matches. This CDR3 is built from 14 residues.

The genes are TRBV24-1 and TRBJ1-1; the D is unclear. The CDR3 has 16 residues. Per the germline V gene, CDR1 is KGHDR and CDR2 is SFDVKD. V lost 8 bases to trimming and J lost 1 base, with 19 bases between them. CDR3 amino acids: CATTGILGAPNTEAFF. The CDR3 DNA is TGTGCCACCACCGGCATTCTAGGAGCCCCGAACACTGAAGCTTTCTTT.

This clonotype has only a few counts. The CDR3 sequence: CASSPDNEQYF. The DNA for the CDR3 is TGTGCCAGCAGTCCGGACAATGAGCAGTACTTC. This chain uses TRBV12-3 or TRBV12-4 with TRBJ2-7; perhaps TRBD1 as D (5 bases). CDR3 length: 11 amino acids. With 5 bases removed from V and 7 bases from J, the gap between germline ends came to 9 bases.

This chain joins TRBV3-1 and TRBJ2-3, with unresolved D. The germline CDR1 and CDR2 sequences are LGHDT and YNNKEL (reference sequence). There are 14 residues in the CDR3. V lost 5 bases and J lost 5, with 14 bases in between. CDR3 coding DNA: TGTGCCAGCAGCAGAGACCCCGCCGGAGATACGCAGTATTTT. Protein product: CASSRDPAGDTQYF.